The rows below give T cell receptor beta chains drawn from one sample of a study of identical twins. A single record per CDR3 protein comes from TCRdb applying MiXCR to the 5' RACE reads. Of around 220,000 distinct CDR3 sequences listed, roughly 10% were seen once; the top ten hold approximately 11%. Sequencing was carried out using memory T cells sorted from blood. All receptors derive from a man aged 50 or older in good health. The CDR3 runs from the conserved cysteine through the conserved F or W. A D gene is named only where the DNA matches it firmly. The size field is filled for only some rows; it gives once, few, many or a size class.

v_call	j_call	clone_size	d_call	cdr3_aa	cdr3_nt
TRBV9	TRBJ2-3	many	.	CASSVVQGDTQYF	TGTGCCAGCAGCGTAGTTCAGGGAGATACGCAGTATTTT
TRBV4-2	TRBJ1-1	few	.	CASSHLQGSTEAFF	TGTGCCAGCAGCCACTTACAGGGAAGCACTGAAGCTTTCTTT
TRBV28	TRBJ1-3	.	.	CASLPGGLAGNTIYF	TGTGCCAGCCTCCCTGGGGGGCTGGCTGGAAACACCATATATTTT
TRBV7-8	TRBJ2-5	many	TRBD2	CASSLLAGVGFETQYF	TGTGCCAGCAGCTTATTGGCGGGAGTAGGGTTTGAGACCCAGTACTTC
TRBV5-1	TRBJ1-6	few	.	CASSSTPGQRNNSPLHF	TGCGCCAGCAGTTCTACTCCCGGACAGCGGAATAATTCACCCCTCCACTTT
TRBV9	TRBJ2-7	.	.	CASSVGGNEQYF	TGTGCCAGCAGCGTAGGAGGCAACGAGCAGTACTTC
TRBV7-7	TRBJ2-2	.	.	CASSPNTGATGELFF	TGTGCTAGCAGCCCTAACACAGGAGCTACCGGGGAGCTGTTTTTT
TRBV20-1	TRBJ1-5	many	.	CSARGWRGRNSNQPQHF	TGCAGTGCTAGAGGCTGGCGGGGTCGAAATAGCAATCAGCCCCAGCATTTT
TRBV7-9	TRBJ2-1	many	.	CASSSVYNEQFF	TGTGCCAGCAGCTCGGTGTACAATGAGCAGTTCTTC
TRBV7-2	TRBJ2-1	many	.	CASSRRGTYNEQFF	TGTGCCAGCAGCCGTAGGGGGACCTACAATGAGCAGTTCTTC
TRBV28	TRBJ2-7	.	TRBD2	CASGREDEQYF	TGTGCCAGCGGGCGGGAGGACGAGCAGTACTTC
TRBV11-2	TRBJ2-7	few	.	CASSSSLAYEQYF	TGTGCCAGCAGCAGCTCTTTGGCTTACGAGCAGTACTTC